The 23 T cell receptor beta chains in this list originate from one sample, sequenced in a study of blood T cell repertoires in COVID-19. Sequencing used immunoSEQ multiplex PCR; TCRdb keeps in-frame clones, though not all of them. The top ten hold about 6% of the sample, which has approximately 300,000 clones, more than 70% seen once. Material for sequencing was peripheral blood. These receptors were collected from a man aged 18 to 30 who had recovered from COVID-19.

The chain links TRBV2 to TRBJ2-7; the D gene is possibly TRBD1 (5 bases). Trimming took off 6 bases at V and 1 base at J, with 10 bases between the two ends. The CDR3 runs 13 residues. Germline assignment: CDR1 SNHLY and CDR2 FYNNEI. The CDR3 DNA is TGTGCCAGCAGACTGGGGCTTTCCTACGAGCAGTACTTC. Protein: CASRLGLSYEQYF.

The chain combines TRBV30 with TRBJ2-1; D perhaps matches TRBD1 (5 bases). The V gene's germline CDR1 is GTSNPN and CDR2 SVGIG (reference sequence). This CDR3 has 13 amino acids. The V end lost 3 bases, the J end lost 5 bases, and 11 bases lay between the germline ends. This CDR3 reads CAWRAKGNNEQFF. CDR3 sequence (DNA): TGTGCCTGGAGAGCTAAGGGGAACAATGAGCAGTTCTTC.

As regards this clone: At one end the junction does not follow the germline gene, possibly because of a read error. The chain combines TRBV5-1 with TRBJ2-1, with 9 bases matching TRBD1. CDR1 is SGHRS, CDR2 YFSETQ, per germline. This CDR3 is 15 amino acids long. As DNA, the CDR3 is TGCACCAGCAGCCCACGGACAGGGGAAGGGAATGAGCAGTTCTTC. This codes for CTSSPRTGEGNEQFF.

This clone has only one observation. This chain's CDR3 is CASSFGQGLSYNTEAFF. The CDR3 DNA sequence: TGTGCCAGCAGCTTTGGGCAGGGTCTTTCCTATAACACTGAAGCTTTCTTT. The genes are TRBV5-4 and TRBJ1-1; TRBD1 might be the D (5 bases). This CDR3 is 17 amino acids long. Trimming took off 2 bases at V and 2 bases at J, with 19 bases between the two ends. CDR1 and CDR2 from the germline V gene are SGHNT and YYREEE (reference sequence).

The V gene is TRBV9, the J gene TRBJ2-7, with a tentative D call TRBD2 (6 bases). This CDR3 spans 14 amino acids. Germline loops: CDR1 SGDLS, CDR2 YYNGEE. The germline V and J ends were trimmed by 2 bases and 2 bases, with 11 bases remaining between them. The CDR3 nucleotides read TGTGCCAGCAGCGTGGCGGGAAATCCCTACGAGCAGTACTTC. Translating it yields CASSVAGNPYEQYF.

This clone was counted between two and nine times. The chain employs TRBV29-1 and TRBJ1-2; 10 bases line up with TRBD1. The CDR3 is 14 residues long. Germline lookup yields CDR1 SQVTM and CDR2 ANQGSEA. Trimming cost V 3 bases and J 3 bases; bases outside gene matches: 4. The CDR3 DNA reads TGCAGCGTTGACGGACAGGGGGTGTACTATGGCTACACCTTC. Its protein is CSVDGQGVYYGYTF.

The table lists this clone with a few counts. The V gene is TRBV19, the J gene TRBJ2-1; D may be TRBD2 (5 bases). In germline, CDR1 is LNHDA, CDR2 SQIVND (reference sequence). V was cut by 3 bases and J by 6 bases, with 9 bases left in between. CDR3 size: 13 residues. Here the CDR3 reads CASSIEAGNEQFF. CDR3 bases: TGTGCCAGTAGTATTGAGGCGGGCAATGAGCAGTTCTTC.

The gene calls are TRBV9 and TRBJ2-3, with D possibly matching TRBD2 (6 bases). Trimming stripped 3 bases from V and 0 bases from J, with 14 bases between. Per the germline V gene, CDR1 is SGDLS and CDR2 is YYNGEE. The length of the CDR3 is 16 residues. The CDR3 reads CASSEPGGTSTDTQYF. The CDR3 region has the DNA TGTGCCAGCAGCGAACCCGGGGGAACTAGCACAGATACGCAGTATTTT. Filled out from reference TRBV9 and TRBJ2-3, the complete variable domain reads DSGVTQTPKHLITATGQRVTLRCSPRSGDLSVYWYQQSLDQGLQFLIQYYNGEERAKGNILERFSAQQFPDLHSELNLSSLELGDSALYFCASSEPGGTSTDTQYFGPGTRLTVL.

The chain couples TRBV9 to TRBJ2-3; maybe TRBD2 (6 bases). Germline values: CDR1 SGDLS, CDR2 YYNGEE. CDR3 length: 17 residues. Deletions cut 4 bases from V and 1 base from J, with 19 bases between. CDR3 DNA: TGTGCCAGCAGCCTCTCCTCTGGGGCTAGCGGCACAGATACGCAGTATTTT. Translation: CASSLSSGASGTDTQYF.

The rearrangement joins TRBV6-2 or TRBV6-3 to TRBJ1-2, with 8 bases fitting TRBD1. The V gene's germline CDR1 is MNHEY and CDR2 SVGEGT. The CDR3 length is 14 residues. With V trimmed by 0 bases and J by 6 bases, 3 bases remained unmatched. Here the CDR3 reads CASSYSTGVDGYTF. The CDR3 nucleotides read TGTGCCAGCAGTTACTCGACAGGGGTGGATGGCTACACCTTC.

The V and J genes are TRBV29-1 and TRBJ2-1, with D unresolved. CDR1 and CDR2 (germline): SQVTM, ANQGSEA. The CDR3 extends over 14 amino acids. Trimming stripped 8 bases from V and 12 bases from J, with 26 bases between. In DNA, the CDR3 is TGCAGCACCCCCTGGCATGGAGATCTCAACGGGCAGTTCTTC. The encoded protein is CSTPWHGDLNGQFF.

This chain connects TRBV3-1 (or the pseudogene TRBV3-2) to TRBJ1-3; perhaps TRBD1 as D (6 bases). The V end was cut by 4 bases, the J end by 3 bases, with 13 bases between. The CDR3 consists of 15 residues. Germline CDR1 reads LGHDT; CDR2 reads YNNKEL (reference sequence). CDR3 nucleotide sequence: TGTGCCAGCAGCCTTACTCAGGGGTTTGGAAACACCATATATTTT. It translates to CASSLTQGFGNTIYF.

The V and J genes are TRBV10-1 and TRBJ2-7; 9 bases align to TRBD1. J gave up 6 bases and V 3 bases, and 6 bases lay outside the gene matches. Germline V lookup: CDR1 WNHNN, CDR2 SYGVQD (reference sequence). CDR3 size: 14 residues. CDR3 DNA sequence: TGCGCCAGCAGTGAATTCGAGGACAGGGGCGAGCAGTACTTC. Protein: CASSEFEDRGEQYF.

This rearrangement joins TRBV9 to TRBJ2-1; 7 bases are a match to TRBD1. J was trimmed by 3 bases and V by 2 bases; bases with no gene match: 5. The germline CDR1 and CDR2 sequences are SGDLS and YYNGEE. The CDR3 has 15 amino acids. The CDR3 region is CASSVGDSRYNEQFF. The CDR3 nucleotides are TGTGCCAGCAGCGTGGGGGACAGTCGCTACAATGAGCAGTTCTTC.

The rearrangement links TRBV25-1 to TRBJ1-4; D unclear. The CDR3 has 12 residues. V lost 8 bases to trimming and J lost 4 bases, with 8 bases between them. Germline loops: CDR1 MGHDK, CDR2 SYGVNS. CDR3 sequence (DNA): TGTGCCAGCCAGGTGCTTAATGAAAAACTGTTTTTT. Its protein product is CASQVLNEKLFF.

The genes are TRBV10-3 and TRBJ1-1; the match to TRBD1 covers 7 bases. Germline trimming cut 5 bases from V and 8 bases from J; bases unmatched to any gene: 2. Germline V lookup: CDR1 ENHRY, CDR2 SYGVKD. The length of the CDR3 is 11 residues. CDR3 nucleotides: TGTGCCATCAGTACGGGACAGGAAGCTTTCTTT. Its protein is CAISTGQEAFF.

The genes are TRBV19 and TRBJ1-2; D uncertain. This CDR3 region has 13 residues. Germline CDR1 LNHDA, CDR2 SQIVND (reference sequence). V lost 5 bases, J lost 7 bases, and 14 bases lay in between. CDR3 in DNA: TGTGCCAGTAGTCCCCGAGGGTCTTTTGGCTACACCTTC. This codes for CASSPRGSFGYTF.

V gene TRBV9 combines with J gene TRBJ1-3; the D gene is possibly TRBD1 (5 bases). The CDR3 runs to 14 residues. In germline, CDR1 is SGDLS, CDR2 YYNGEE. V was cut by 3 bases and J by 0 bases, with 7 bases left in between. CDR3: CASSDRSSGNTIYF. The CDR3 coding sequence is TGTGCCAGCAGCGACAGGAGCTCTGGAAACACCATATATTTT.

In this sample, this clone turned up once. CDR3 nucleotide sequence: TGTGCCAGCAGCTTAACGCAGGGGGCTCCGACTGAAGCTTTCTTT. Translating gives CASSLTQGAPTEAFF. The rearrangement joins TRBV7-6 to TRBJ1-1; 8 bases fit TRBD1. The length of the CDR3 is 15 residues. Trimming took 2 bases from V and 5 from J; bases not matched to a gene: 7. CDR1 and CDR2 from the germline V gene are SGHVS and FNYEAQ.

The chain combines TRBV19 with TRBJ2-1, with TRBD2 identical over 9 bases. This CDR3 is 17 amino acids long. With 3 bases clipped from V and 4 bases from J, the junction kept 10 bases outside the gene matches. Germline assignment: CDR1 LNHDA and CDR2 SQIVND (reference sequence). CDR3 loop: CASSMSLTSGLYNEQFF. The CDR3 nucleotides read TGTGCCAGTAGTATGAGCCTAACTAGCGGGCTTTACAATGAGCAGTTCTTC. Filled out from reference TRBV19 and TRBJ2-1, the complete variable domain reads DGGITQSPKYLFRKEGQNVTLSCEQNLNHDAMYWYRQDPGQGLRLIYYSQIVNDFQKGDIAEGYSVSREKKESFPLTVTSAQKNPTAFYLCASSMSLTSGLYNEQFFGPGTRLTVL.

The rearrangement joins TRBV4-3 to TRBJ1-1; 9 nucleotides agree with TRBD1. V trimming: 0 bases; J trimming: 11 bases; junction bases outside the gene matches: 4. The CDR3 consists of 13 residues. In germline, CDR1 is LGHNA, CDR2 YSLEER. CDR3 protein: CASSQEGQGSAFF. Written as DNA, the CDR3 is TGCGCCAGCAGCCAAGAGGGACAGGGTTCGGCTTTCTTT.

This clone has only one observation. The rearrangement links TRBV19 to TRBJ1-4; 7 nucleotides line up with TRBD1. Germline values: CDR1 LNHDA, CDR2 SQIVND (reference sequence). J gave up 6 bases and V 5 bases, and 9 bases lay outside the gene matches. This CDR3 has 15 residues. The CDR3 coding sequence is TGTGCCAGTAGTCCCCTCGACAGGGTGGATGAAAAACTGTTTTTT. The encoded protein is CASSPLDRVDEKLFF.

The chain links TRBV4-1 to TRBJ2-5; possibly TRBD2 for D (6 bases). The CDR3 is 14 residues long. The V end was cut by 0 bases, the J end by 5 bases, with 10 bases between. Germline values: CDR1 MGHRA, CDR2 YSYEKL. In DNA form, the CDR3 reads TGCGCCAGCAGCCAAGAAGGAGGGTTTGAGACCCAGTACTTC. Its translation is CASSQEGGFETQYF.